Following are 7 T cell receptor beta chains from one sample sequenced in a study of T cells expressing NK-cell markers. From its re-call of the 5' RACE reads, TCRdb lists each CDR3 protein once, without DNA. Here the sample table reports around 100,000 distinct CDR3 sequences. Source material: blood T cells: a sorted CD56 or NKG2C T cell subset, CD4+ or CD8+ T cells, or bulk PBMC T cells (not recorded which). The source of these receptors is a woman aged 18 to 69 in good health.

The J gene is TRBJ2-1, the V gene TRBV10-2. CDR1 and CDR2 from the germline V gene are WSHSY and SAAADI. The CDR3 runs 11 residues. The CDR3 loop is CATAEIHEQFF.

The chain is built from TRBV20-1 and TRBJ2-5; TCRdb's assignment of TRBD1 cannot be checked, as there is no DNA. Per germline, CDR1 DFQATT and CDR2 SNEGSKA (reference sequence). The CDR3 spans 12 residues. This CDR3 reads CSAIGVTETQYF.

V is TRBV7-8 and J is TRBJ1-1; TCRdb's D gene call, TRBD1, goes unchecked for lack of DNA. From germline, CDR1 is SGHVS and CDR2 FQNEAQ. CDR3 length equals 17 residues. The CDR3 spells CASSTLRGEPLNTEAFF.

V usage is TRBV20-1 and J usage is TRBJ1-2; TCRdb lists TRBD1, though no DNA is available to test this call. The CDR3 covers 14 residues. Germline lookup yields CDR1 DFQATT and CDR2 SNEGSKA (reference sequence). The CDR3 is CSAVGDPGGSGYTF.

The chain couples TRBV19 to TRBJ2-7; TCRdb's D call, TRBD1, is unchecked because there is no DNA. CDR3 size: 13 residues. From germline, CDR1 is LNHDA and CDR2 SQIVND (reference sequence). CDR3 region: CASSPRVFYEQYF.

V is TRBV19 and J is TRBJ1-1; no DNA is available, so the TRBD1 call from TCRdb remains unchecked. CDR3 length equals 14 residues. Germline V gene sequence: CDR1 LNHDA, CDR2 SQIVND (reference sequence). The CDR3 loop reads CASSITRGDTEAFF. The variable domain in full, completed from reference TRBV19 and TRBJ1-1, reads DGGITQSPKYLFRKEGQNVTLSCEQNLNHDAMYWYRQDPGQGLRLIYYSQIVNDFQKGDIAEGYSVSREKKESFPLTVTSAQKNPTAFYLCASSITRGDTEAFFGQGTRLTVV.

The chain carries TRBV7-6 and TRBJ1-1; TCRdb outputs TRBD1, but without DNA this stays unchecked. Germline CDR1 reads SGHVS; CDR2 reads FNYEAQ. The CDR3 consists of 12 residues. CDR3 region: CASSLPGQKAFF.